The 29 T cell receptor beta chains given below trace back to one sample, sequenced in a study of cytomegalovirus exposure and HLA in healthy donors. 60 Vbeta and 13 Jbeta primers were used in PCR. The table came from immunoSEQ multiplex PCR; TCRdb's copy has only in-frame clones and leaves some out. The sample has about 140,000 clones, approximately 70% seen once. The material sequenced was PBMCs. The receptors shown here come from a woman aged 60 to 75 in good health and CMV-seronegative.

This clone was counted once. Germline and junction disagree at one end, which may indicate a read error. The V call is TRBV7-9, the J call TRBJ1-1; 10 bases agree with TRBD1. Germline CDR1 SEHNR, CDR2 FQNEAQ (reference sequence). The CDR3 extends over 18 amino acids. The CDR3 DNA reads as TGTTCCAGCAGCTCTTTCTCTATCCGGGGGACAGGGGCAACTGAAGCTTTCTTT. Residues: CSSSSFSIRGTGATEAFF. The full variable domain, with the rest looked up from reference TRBV7-9 and TRBJ1-1, is DTGVSQNPRHKITKRGQNVTFRCDPISEHNRLYWYRQTLGQGPEFLTYFQNEAQLEKSRLLSDRFSAERPKGSFSTLEIQRTEQGDSAMYLCSSSSFSIRGTGATEAFFGQGTRLTVV.

A word on this clone: The sample holds other DNA sequences that translate to the same CDR3. The V call is TRBV6-5, the J call TRBJ1-5; D is unclear. The CDR3 has 15 amino acids. The V gene lost 6 bases and the J gene lost 2 bases, with 14 bases spanning the gap. Germline lookup yields CDR1 MNHEY and CDR2 SVGAGI. In nucleotides, the CDR3 is TGTGCCAGCAGCTACACCGGACTTGGCAATCAGCCCCAGCATTTT. As protein: CASSYTGLGNQPQHF.

J is TRBJ2-2 and V is TRBV10-3; a weak D match, TRBD2 (5 bases). Trimming took 10 bases from V and 3 from J, leaving 18 bases between them. CDR3 length: 15 residues. From germline, CDR1 is ENHRY and CDR2 SYGVKD. The CDR3 sequence: CASYQSGQDTGELFF. The CDR3 coding sequence is TGTGCCAGCTACCAAAGCGGTCAAGACACCGGGGAGCTGTTTTTT.

In this sample, this clone turned up a few times. The chain combines TRBV19 with TRBJ2-1; the match to TRBD2 covers 10 bases. This CDR3 region has 14 residues. CDR1 and CDR2 (germline): LNHDA, SQIVND (reference sequence). V lost 6 bases and J lost 3; bases outside the gene matches: 2. CDR3 in DNA: TGTGCCAGTAGCGGACTAGCGGACTACAATGAGCAGTTCTTC. Translated: CASSGLADYNEQFF. Full variable domain (remainder filled in from reference TRBV19 and TRBJ2-1): DGGITQSPKYLFRKEGQNVTLSCEQNLNHDAMYWYRQDPGQGLRLIYYSQIVNDFQKGDIAEGYSVSREKKESFPLTVTSAQKNPTAFYLCASSGLADYNEQFFGPGTRLTVL.

This clone was counted a few times. The genes are TRBV7-2 and TRBJ2-7; 8 bases line up with TRBD2. Germline V lookup: CDR1 SGHTA, CDR2 FQGNSA. This CDR3 has 18 residues. V lost 0 bases, J lost 4 bases, and 14 bases stayed unmatched. CDR3 DNA: TGTGCCAGCAGCTTAGCCCTGACTAGCGCAATAACAGGGTACGAGCAGTACTTC. Translating it yields CASSLALTSAITGYEQYF.

The rearrangement joins TRBV6-1 to TRBJ1-1; D possibly corresponds to TRBD1 (6 bases). This CDR3 region has 13 residues. Germline CDR1 MNHNS, CDR2 SASEGT. V dropped 6 bases and J dropped 1 base, with 9 bases sitting between them. The CDR3 here is CASRGAGNTEAFF. The CDR3 region has the DNA TGTGCCAGCAGGGGGGCAGGGAACACTGAAGCTTTCTTT.

This CDR3 is CASSLALAGLSYNEQFF. The CDR3 DNA follows: TGCGCCAGCAGCTTGGCCCTAGCGGGGCTCTCCTACAATGAGCAGTTCTTC. The chain uses TRBV5-1 and TRBJ2-1, with 9 bases identical to TRBD2. CDR1 is SGHRS, CDR2 YFSETQ, per germline. CDR3 length: 17 residues. V trimming: 0 bases; J trimming: 0 bases; junction bases outside the gene matches: 4.

The chain carries TRBV4-2 and TRBJ2-2, with D maybe TRBD1 (5 bases). CDR1 and CDR2 from the germline V gene are LGHNA and YNFKEQ. The ends were cut back, 3 bases at V and 3 bases at J, with 14 bases in the middle. The CDR3 consists of 16 residues. CDR3 sequence (DNA): TGTGCCAGCAGCCATGAAGGGGCAGCAGACACCGGGGAGCTGTTTTTT. Its protein product is CASSHEGAADTGELFF.

The chain is built from TRBV4-1 and TRBJ2-7; TRBD1 matches at 7 bases. V gave up 2 bases and J gave up 0 bases; unmatched junction bases: 7. The CDR3 is 16 amino acids. CDR1 is MGHRA, CDR2 YSYEKL, per germline. The CDR3 sequence is CASSQFVTGSSYEQYF. The CDR3, as DNA: TGCGCCAGCAGCCAATTTGTGACAGGGAGCTCCTACGAGCAGTACTTC.

This clone was seen repeatedly, ten times or more. The rearrangement uses TRBV15 and TRBJ1-4; D ambiguous. CDR1 is LNHNV and CDR2 is YYDKDF in the germline V gene (reference sequence). V was trimmed by 5 bases and J by 4 bases, leaving 14 bases between them. CDR3 length: 15 residues. The CDR3 sequence is CATSAHGGFNEKLFF. In nucleotides, the CDR3 is TGTGCCACCAGCGCTCACGGCGGCTTTAATGAAAAACTGTTTTTT.

In this sample, this clone turned up a few times. The chain is built from TRBV6-1 and TRBJ2-3; D perhaps matches TRBD1 (6 bases). This CDR3 has 13 residues. CDR1 is MNHNS, CDR2 SASEGT, per germline. Deletions cut 2 bases from V and 7 bases from J, with 10 bases between. CDR3 bases: TGTGCCAGCAGTGAAACCCGGGACAATACGCAGTATTTT. It is translated as CASSETRDNTQYF.

The CDR3 DNA is TGTGCCACCAGCAGAGATGCCGGACAGGGGAATGAAAAACTGTTTTTT. Protein sequence: CATSRDAGQGNEKLFF. The chain combines TRBV15 with TRBJ1-4; 9 positions match TRBD1. The CDR3 length is 16 residues. Germline CDR1 is LNHNV and CDR2 is YYDKDF (reference sequence). Unmatched junction bases numbered 4, after V lost 0 bases and J lost 5 bases.

Concerning this clone: Germline is not matched at one junction end, which may reflect a read error. This CDR3 is also generated by other DNA sequences in the sample. The chain recombines TRBV6-6 with TRBJ2-5, with TRBD1 matching 10 bases. CDR3 length: 16 amino acids. Germline V lookup: CDR1 MNHNY, CDR2 SVGAGI (reference sequence). CDR3 sequence: CASSYSPGQGKETQYF. The CDR3 nucleotides read TGTGCTAGCAGTTACTCCCCGGGACAGGGGAAAGAGACCCAGTACTTC.

V and J are TRBV6-6 and TRBJ2-3; D gene unclear. V was pared by 4 bases and J by 2 bases, with 10 bases between. CDR3 length: 14 amino acids. In germline, CDR1 is MNHNY, CDR2 SVGAGI (reference sequence). CDR3 loop: CASSSNSHTDTQYF. DNA for the CDR3: TGTGCCAGCAGTTCCAACTCTCACACAGATACGCAGTATTTT.

The rearrangement uses TRBV6-1 and TRBJ2-5, with 7 positions matching TRBD2. The V segment lost 8 bases and the J segment 5 bases; nucleotides outside the gene matches: 11. Germline lookup yields CDR1 MNHNS and CDR2 SASEGT. The CDR3 extends over 14 amino acids. CDR3 sequence reads: CASVRVQAGETQYF. Here the CDR3 DNA reads TGTGCCAGCGTCCGCGTCCAAGCGGGGGAGACCCAGTACTTC.

This chain links TRBV5-5 with TRBJ1-6; D is undetermined. Looked up from germline, CDR1 is SGHKS and CDR2 is YYEKEE (reference sequence). V lost 4 bases and J 8 bases, leaving 10 bases between the germline ends. This CDR3 has 13 amino acids. The CDR3: CASSRQRYSPLHF. CDR3 DNA: TGTGCCAGCAGCCGCCAGAGGTATTCACCCCTCCACTTT.

The chain has TRBV19 and TRBJ1-1; D might be TRBD1 (6 bases). Trimming removed 5 bases at V and 0 bases at J, with 10 bases between. The CDR3 runs to 14 residues. Germline lookup yields CDR1 LNHDA and CDR2 SQIVND (reference sequence). CDR3 sequence: CASSADRLNTEAFF. The CDR3, as DNA: TGTGCCAGTAGTGCGGACAGACTGAACACTGAAGCTTTCTTT.

The chain couples TRBV28 to TRBJ1-5; 7 nucleotides line up with TRBD1. Germline CDR1 MDHEN, CDR2 SYDVKM. This CDR3 has 14 residues. With V trimmed by 2 bases and J by 2 bases, 0 bases remained unmatched. CDR3: CASSLGTGNQPQHF. CDR3 coding DNA: TGTGCCAGCAGTTTAGGGACAGGCAATCAGCCCCAGCATTTT.

The J gene is TRBJ2-5, the V gene TRBV28; a weak D match, TRBD1 (5 bases). With 3 bases removed from V and 1 base from J, the gap between germline ends came to 9 bases. Germline V gene data show CDR1 as MDHEN and CDR2 as SYDVKM. This CDR3 comprises 14 residues. CDR3 sequence reads: CASSLSGIQETQYF. As DNA, the CDR3 is TGTGCCAGCAGTTTGTCAGGGATCCAAGAGACCCAGTACTTC.

The chain combines TRBV28 with TRBJ2-5, with 7 bases matching TRBD2. CDR1 is MDHEN and CDR2 is SYDVKM in the germline V gene. The CDR3 sequence is 14 residues long. J was trimmed by 7 bases and V by 2 bases; bases with no gene match: 7. CDR3 in amino acids: CASSLSDGGGTQYF. Here the CDR3 DNA reads TGTGCCAGCAGTTTAAGTGATGGGGGGGGGACCCAGTACTTC.

The chain carries TRBV7-8 and TRBJ1-2; 7 bases fit TRBD1. Trimming cost V 5 bases and J 6 bases; bases outside gene matches: 6. CDR1 is SGHVS, CDR2 FQNEAQ, per germline. The CDR3 totals 13 residues. The CDR3, as DNA: TGTGCCAGCAGCGTACAGGGGAGAGATGGCTACACCTTC. Amino acid sequence: CASSVQGRDGYTF.

This sequence joins TRBV5-6 and TRBJ1-1, with D maybe TRBD1 (6 bases). The V gene lost 3 bases and the J gene lost 1 base, with 16 bases spanning the gap. The CDR3 spans 16 residues. CDR1 and CDR2 from the germline V gene are SGHDT and YYEEEE. The CDR3 DNA sequence: TGTGCCAGCAGCTCCCTCGGGGGGCAAGAGAACACTGAAGCTTTCTTT. This encodes CASSSLGGQENTEAFF.

The chain links TRBV7-8 to TRBJ2-1, with 9 bases aligning to TRBD2. Looked up from germline, CDR1 is SGHVS and CDR2 is FQNEAQ. J was trimmed by 10 bases and V by 1 base; bases with no gene match: 2. The CDR3 totals 13 residues. The CDR3 loop is CASSLVLAGEQFF. As DNA, the CDR3 is TGTGCCAGCAGCTTAGTGCTAGCGGGGGAGCAGTTCTTC.

This chain connects TRBV6-1 to TRBJ1-1; TRBD1 matches 9 bases. V shed 6 bases and J 5 bases; nucleotides not matched to a gene: 7. From germline, CDR1 is MNHNS and CDR2 SASEGT. CDR3 length: 14 amino acids. DNA for the CDR3: TGTGCCAGCAGGGGGACAGGGAGGGTAACTGAAGCTTTCTTT. Its protein is CASRGTGRVTEAFF.

The J gene is TRBJ2-3, the V gene TRBV5-6; possibly TRBD1 for D (5 bases). Germline V gene data show CDR1 as SGHDT and CDR2 as YYEEEE. CDR3 size: 13 residues. V was shortened by 2 bases and J by 5 bases, with 9 bases between the two germline ends. The DNA for the CDR3 is TGTGCCAGCAGCTTTCAGGGTTTAGATACGCAGTATTTT. Its protein is CASSFQGLDTQYF.

This clone was counted a few times. This rearrangement joins TRBV20-1 to TRBJ2-3, with D perhaps matching TRBD1 (5 bases). With 6 bases removed from V and 6 bases from J, the gap between germline ends came to 10 bases. CDR3 length: 11 residues. Germline values: CDR1 DFQATT, CDR2 SNEGSKA (reference sequence). The CDR3 DNA reads TGCAGTGCCCGCCCAGGGGATACGCAGTATTTT. Translation gives CSARPGDTQYF.

This sequence joins TRBV6-6 and TRBJ2-7; D might be TRBD2 (5 bases). The V gene's germline CDR1 is MNHNY and CDR2 SVGAGI (reference sequence). Trimming stripped 7 bases from V and 7 bases from J, with 20 bases between. The CDR3 spans 14 residues. The CDR3 protein is CASTRNYDSGEQYF. Written as DNA, the CDR3 is TGTGCCAGCACCAGAAATTATGACTCGGGGGAGCAGTACTTC.

The rearrangement joins TRBV7-9 to TRBJ1-1; 9 bases match TRBD1. Losses at the gene ends were 5 bases for V and 5 bases for J; bases not matched to a gene: 9. In germline, CDR1 is SEHNR, CDR2 FQNEAQ (reference sequence). The CDR3 is made up of 15 amino acids. CDR3 in amino acids: CASSVYRDRVTEAFF. The CDR3 DNA reads TGTGCCAGCAGCGTCTACCGGGACAGGGTAACTGAAGCTTTCTTT.

The V and J genes are TRBV20-1 and TRBJ2-1; TRBD2 might be the D (5 bases). CDR1 is DFQATT, CDR2 SNEGSKA, per germline (reference sequence). Deletions cut 5 bases from V and 10 bases from J, with 9 bases between. The CDR3 runs to 10 residues. Written as DNA, the CDR3 is TGCAGTGCTGTGAGAGGGGAGCAGTTCTTC. Amino acid sequence: CSAVRGEQFF.